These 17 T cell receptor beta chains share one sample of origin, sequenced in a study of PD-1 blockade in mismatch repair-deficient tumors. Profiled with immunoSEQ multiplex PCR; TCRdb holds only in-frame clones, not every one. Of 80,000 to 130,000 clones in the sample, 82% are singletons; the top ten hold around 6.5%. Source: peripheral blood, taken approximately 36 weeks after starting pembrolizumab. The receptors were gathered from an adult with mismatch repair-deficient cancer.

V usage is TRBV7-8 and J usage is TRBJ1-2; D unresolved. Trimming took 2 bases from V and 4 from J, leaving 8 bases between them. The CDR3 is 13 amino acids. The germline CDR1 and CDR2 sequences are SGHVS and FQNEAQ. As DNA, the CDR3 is TGTGCCAGCAGCTTATCTCTGAGCTATGGCTACACCTTC. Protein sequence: CASSLSLSYGYTF.

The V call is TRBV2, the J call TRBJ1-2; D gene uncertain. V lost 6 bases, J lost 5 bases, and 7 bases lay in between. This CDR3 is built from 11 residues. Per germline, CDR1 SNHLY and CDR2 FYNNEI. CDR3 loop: CASRTEYGYTF. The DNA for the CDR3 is TGTGCCAGCAGAACAGAGTATGGCTACACCTTC.

The CDR3 protein is CASSPRDPDTGELFF. The CDR3 DNA sequence: TGTGCCAGCAGCCCCCGGGACCCCGACACCGGGGAGCTGTTTTTT. This chain uses TRBV5-4 with TRBJ2-2, with D tentatively TRBD1 or TRBD2 (5 bases each). Looked up from germline, CDR1 is SGHNT and CDR2 is YYREEE (reference sequence). Trimming pared 4 bases from V and 3 bases from J, leaving 13 bases between. The CDR3 sequence is 15 residues long. The entire variable domain, with the rest obtained from reference TRBV5-4 and TRBJ2-2, is as follows: ETGVTQSPTHLIKTRGQQVTLRCSSQSGHNTVSWYQQALGQGPQFIFQYYREEENGRGNFPPRFSGLQFPNYSSELNVNALELDDSALYLCASSPRDPDTGELFFGEGSRLTVL.

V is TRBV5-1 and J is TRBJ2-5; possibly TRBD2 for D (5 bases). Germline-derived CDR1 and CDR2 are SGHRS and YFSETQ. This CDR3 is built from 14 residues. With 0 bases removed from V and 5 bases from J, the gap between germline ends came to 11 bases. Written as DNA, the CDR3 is TGCGCCAGCAGCTTGGGGACTCTTCTGGAGACCCAGTACTTC. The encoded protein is CASSLGTLLETQYF.

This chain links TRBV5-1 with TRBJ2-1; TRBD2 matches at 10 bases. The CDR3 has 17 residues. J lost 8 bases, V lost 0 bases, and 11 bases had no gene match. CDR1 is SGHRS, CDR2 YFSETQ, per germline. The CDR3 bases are TGCGCCAGCAGCTTGGACGGGTTGGCTAGCGGGAGCCATGAGCAGTTCTTC. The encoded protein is CASSLDGLASGSHEQFF.

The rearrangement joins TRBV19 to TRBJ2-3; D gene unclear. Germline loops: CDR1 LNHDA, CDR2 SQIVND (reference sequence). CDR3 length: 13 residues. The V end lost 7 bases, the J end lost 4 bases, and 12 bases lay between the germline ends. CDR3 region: CASTTRRADTQYF. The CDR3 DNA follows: TGTGCCAGTACAACCCGTAGGGCAGATACGCAGTATTTT.

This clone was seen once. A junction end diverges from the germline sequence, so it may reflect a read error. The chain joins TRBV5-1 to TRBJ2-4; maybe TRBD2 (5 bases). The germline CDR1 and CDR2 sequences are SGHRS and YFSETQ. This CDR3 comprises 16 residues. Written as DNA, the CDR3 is TGCGCCAGCAGCCCCGAGGGTATAGGTACAGTATCATTCGGGGACTTC. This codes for CASSPEGIGTVSFGDF.

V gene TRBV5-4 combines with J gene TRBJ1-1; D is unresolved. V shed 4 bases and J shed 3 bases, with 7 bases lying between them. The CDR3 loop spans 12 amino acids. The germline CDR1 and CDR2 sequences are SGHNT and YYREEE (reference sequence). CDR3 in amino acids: CASSTRDTEAFF. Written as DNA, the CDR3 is TGTGCCAGCAGCACCCGGGACACTGAAGCTTTCTTT. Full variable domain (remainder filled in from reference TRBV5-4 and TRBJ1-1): ETGVTQSPTHLIKTRGQQVTLRCSSQSGHNTVSWYQQALGQGPQFIFQYYREEENGRGNFPPRFSGLQFPNYSSELNVNALELDDSALYLCASSTRDTEAFFGQGTRLTVV.

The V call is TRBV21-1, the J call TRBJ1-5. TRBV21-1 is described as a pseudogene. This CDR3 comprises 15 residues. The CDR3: CASSTEWTGNQPQHF. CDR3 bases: TGTGCCAGCAGCACGGAATGGACTGGCAATCAGCCCCAGCATTTT.

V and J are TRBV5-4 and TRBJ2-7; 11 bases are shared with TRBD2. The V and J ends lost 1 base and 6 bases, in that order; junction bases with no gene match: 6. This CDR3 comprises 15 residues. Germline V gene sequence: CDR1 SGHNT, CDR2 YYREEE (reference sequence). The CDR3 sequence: CASSLLTSGASEQYF. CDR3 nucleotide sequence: TGTGCCAGCAGCTTGTTGACTAGCGGGGCCTCCGAGCAGTACTTC.

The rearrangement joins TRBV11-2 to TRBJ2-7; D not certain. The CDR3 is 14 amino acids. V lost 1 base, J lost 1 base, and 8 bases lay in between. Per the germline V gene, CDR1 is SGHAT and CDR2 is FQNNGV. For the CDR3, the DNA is TGTGCCAGCAGCTTAGCGGGCCAATCCTACGAGCAGTACTTC. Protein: CASSLAGQSYEQYF.

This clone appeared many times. The CDR3 DNA is TGTGCCAGCAGCGCCGGGACAGCTTCCTACAATGAGCAGTTCTTC. Its protein product is CASSAGTASYNEQFF. The chain combines TRBV9 with TRBJ2-1; 7 positions match TRBD1. J lost 1 base, V lost 3 bases, and 4 bases had no gene match. CDR3 length: 15 amino acids. Germline V gives CDR1 SGDLS, CDR2 YYNGEE. Full variable domain (missing parts from reference TRBV9 and TRBJ2-1): DSGVTQTPKHLITATGQRVTLRCSPRSGDLSVYWYQQSLDQGLQFLIQYYNGEERAKGNILERFSAQQFPDLHSELNLSSLELGDSALYFCASSAGTASYNEQFFGPGTRLTVL.

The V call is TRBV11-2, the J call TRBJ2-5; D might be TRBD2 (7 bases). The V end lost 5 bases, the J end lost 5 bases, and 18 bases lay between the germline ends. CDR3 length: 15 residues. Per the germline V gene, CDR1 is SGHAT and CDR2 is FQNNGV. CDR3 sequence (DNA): TGTGCCAGCAGCCCGTTCGGGGGGCGCGGGGAGACCCAGTACTTC. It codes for CASSPFGGRGETQYF.

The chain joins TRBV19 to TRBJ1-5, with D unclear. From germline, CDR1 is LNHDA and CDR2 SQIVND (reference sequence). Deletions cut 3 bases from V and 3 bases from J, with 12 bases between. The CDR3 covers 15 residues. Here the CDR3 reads CASSIMEQSNQPQHF. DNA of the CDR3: TGTGCCAGTAGTATCATGGAGCAGTCCAATCAGCCCCAGCATTTT.

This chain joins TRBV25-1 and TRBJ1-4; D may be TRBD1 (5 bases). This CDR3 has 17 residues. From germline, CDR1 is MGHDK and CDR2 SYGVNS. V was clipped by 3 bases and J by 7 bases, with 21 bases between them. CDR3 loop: CASSDHHQEGNSEKLFF. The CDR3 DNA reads TGTGCCAGCAGTGACCACCATCAGGAGGGGAATAGTGAAAAACTGTTTTTT.

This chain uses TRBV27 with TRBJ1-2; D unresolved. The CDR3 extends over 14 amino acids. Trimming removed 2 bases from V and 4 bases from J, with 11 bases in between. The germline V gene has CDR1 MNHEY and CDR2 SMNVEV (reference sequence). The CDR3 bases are TGTGCCAGCAGTTTAAAACCACGAGTCTATGGCTACACCTTC. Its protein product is CASSLKPRVYGYTF.

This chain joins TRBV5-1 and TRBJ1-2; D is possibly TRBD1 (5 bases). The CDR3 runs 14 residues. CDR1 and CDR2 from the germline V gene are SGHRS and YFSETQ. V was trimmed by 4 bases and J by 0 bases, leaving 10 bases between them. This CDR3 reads CASSNQGTNYGYTF. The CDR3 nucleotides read TGCGCCAGCAGCAACCAGGGTACTAACTATGGCTACACCTTC.